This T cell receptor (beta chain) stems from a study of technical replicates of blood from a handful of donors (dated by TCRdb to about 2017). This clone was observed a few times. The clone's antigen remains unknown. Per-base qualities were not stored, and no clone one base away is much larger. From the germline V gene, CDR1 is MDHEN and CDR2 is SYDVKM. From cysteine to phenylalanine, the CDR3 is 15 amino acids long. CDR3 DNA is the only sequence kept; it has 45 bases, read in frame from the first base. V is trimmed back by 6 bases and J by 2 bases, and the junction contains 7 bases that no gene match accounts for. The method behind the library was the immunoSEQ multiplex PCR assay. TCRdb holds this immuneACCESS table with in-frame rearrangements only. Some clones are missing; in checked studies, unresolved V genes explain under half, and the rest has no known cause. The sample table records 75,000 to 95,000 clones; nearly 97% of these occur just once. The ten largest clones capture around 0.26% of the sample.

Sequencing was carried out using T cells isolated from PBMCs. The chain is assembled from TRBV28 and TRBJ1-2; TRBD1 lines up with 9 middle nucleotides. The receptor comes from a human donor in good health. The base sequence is TGTGCCAGCAGCCAAACCGGGACAGGGAACTATGGCTACACCTTC. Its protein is CASSQTGTGNYGYTF.